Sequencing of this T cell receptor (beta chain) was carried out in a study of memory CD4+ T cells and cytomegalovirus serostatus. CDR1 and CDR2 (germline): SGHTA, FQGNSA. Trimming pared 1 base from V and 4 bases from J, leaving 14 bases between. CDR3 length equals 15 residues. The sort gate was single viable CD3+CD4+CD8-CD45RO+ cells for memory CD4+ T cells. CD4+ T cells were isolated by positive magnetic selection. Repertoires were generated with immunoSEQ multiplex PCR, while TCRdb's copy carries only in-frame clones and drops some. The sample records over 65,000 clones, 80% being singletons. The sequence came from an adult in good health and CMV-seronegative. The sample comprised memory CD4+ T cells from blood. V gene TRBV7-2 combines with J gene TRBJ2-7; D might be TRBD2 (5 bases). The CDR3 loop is CASSLEFGLSYEQYF. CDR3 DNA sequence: TGTGCCAGCAGCTTAGAATTCGGACTCTCATACGAGCAGTACTTC. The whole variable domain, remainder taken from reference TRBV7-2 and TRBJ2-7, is GAGVSQSPSNKVTEKGKDVELRCDPISGHTALYWYRQSLGQGLEFLIYFQGNSAPDKSGLPSDRFSAERTGGSVSTLTIQRTQQEDSAVYLCASSLEFGLSYEQYFGPGTRLTVT.